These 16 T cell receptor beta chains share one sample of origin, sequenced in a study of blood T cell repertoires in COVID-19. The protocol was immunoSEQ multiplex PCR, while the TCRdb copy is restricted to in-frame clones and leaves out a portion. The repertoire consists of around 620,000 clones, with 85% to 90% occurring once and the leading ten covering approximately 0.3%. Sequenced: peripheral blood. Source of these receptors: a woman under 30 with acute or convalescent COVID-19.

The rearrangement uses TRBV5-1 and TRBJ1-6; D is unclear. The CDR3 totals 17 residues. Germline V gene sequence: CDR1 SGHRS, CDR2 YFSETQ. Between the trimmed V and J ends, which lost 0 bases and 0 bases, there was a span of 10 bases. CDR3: CASSLDELSSYNSPLHF. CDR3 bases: TGCGCCAGCAGCTTGGATGAGTTAAGCTCCTATAATTCACCCCTCCACTTT.

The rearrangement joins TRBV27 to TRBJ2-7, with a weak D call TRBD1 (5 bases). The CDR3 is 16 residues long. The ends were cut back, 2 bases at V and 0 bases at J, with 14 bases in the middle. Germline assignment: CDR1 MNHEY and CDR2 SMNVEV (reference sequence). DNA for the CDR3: TGTGCCAGCAGTTTAAGTGCTGGGGCGATCTCCTACGAGCAGTACTTC. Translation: CASSLSAGAISYEQYF.

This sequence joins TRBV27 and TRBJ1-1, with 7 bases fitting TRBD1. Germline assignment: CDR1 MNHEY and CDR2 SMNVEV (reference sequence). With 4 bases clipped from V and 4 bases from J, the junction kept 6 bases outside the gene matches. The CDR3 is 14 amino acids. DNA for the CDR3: TGTGCCAGCAGTTCATTACAGGGGACCACTGAAGCTTTCTTT. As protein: CASSSLQGTTEAFF.

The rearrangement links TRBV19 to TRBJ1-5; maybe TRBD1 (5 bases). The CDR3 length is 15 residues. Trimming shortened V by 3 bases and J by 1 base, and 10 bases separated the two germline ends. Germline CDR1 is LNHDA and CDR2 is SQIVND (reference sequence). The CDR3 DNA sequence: TGTGCCAGTAGTATTGGGGGGAGGAGCAATCAGCCCCAGCATTTT. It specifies CASSIGGRSNQPQHF.

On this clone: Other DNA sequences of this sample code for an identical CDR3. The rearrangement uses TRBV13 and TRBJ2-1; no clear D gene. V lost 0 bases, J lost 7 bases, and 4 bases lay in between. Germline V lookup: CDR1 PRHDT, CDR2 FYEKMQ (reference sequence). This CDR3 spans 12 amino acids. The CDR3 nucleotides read TGTGCCAGCAGCTTAGGGAGGAATGAGCAGTTCTTC. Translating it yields CASSLGRNEQFF.

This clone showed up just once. The DNA for the CDR3 is TGTGCCAGCGTTAGCGGGGGGCCCACACTCACAGATACGCAGTATTTT. Amino acids: CASVSGGPTLTDTQYF. The rearrangement links TRBV11-2 to TRBJ2-3, with 10 bases aligning to TRBD2. The ends lost 8 bases at V and 2 bases at J; junction bases unmatched: 10. CDR3 size: 16 residues. CDR1 SGHAT and CDR2 FQNNGV come from the germline V gene.

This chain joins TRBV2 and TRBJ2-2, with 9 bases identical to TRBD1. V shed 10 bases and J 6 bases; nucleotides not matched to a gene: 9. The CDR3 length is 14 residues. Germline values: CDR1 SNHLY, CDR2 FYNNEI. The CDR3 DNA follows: TGTGCCACCCGCCGGGACAGGGCCCCCGGGGAGCTGTTTTTT. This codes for CATRRDRAPGELFF.

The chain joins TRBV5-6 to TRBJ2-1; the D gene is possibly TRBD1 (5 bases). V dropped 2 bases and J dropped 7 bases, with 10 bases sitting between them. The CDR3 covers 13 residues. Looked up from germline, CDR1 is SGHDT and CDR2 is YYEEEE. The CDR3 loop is CASSLAQGNEQFF. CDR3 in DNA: TGTGCCAGCAGCTTAGCCCAGGGTAATGAGCAGTTCTTC.

The DNA for the CDR3 is TGTGCCAGCAGCCGCCGGAGCACCGGGGAGCTGTTTTTT. Its protein product is CASSRRSTGELFF. The chain carries TRBV6-6 and TRBJ2-2, with no clear D. Trimming removed 6 bases from V and 4 bases from J, with 9 bases in between. Germline CDR1 and CDR2: MNHNY and SVGAGI (reference sequence). This CDR3 has 13 amino acids.

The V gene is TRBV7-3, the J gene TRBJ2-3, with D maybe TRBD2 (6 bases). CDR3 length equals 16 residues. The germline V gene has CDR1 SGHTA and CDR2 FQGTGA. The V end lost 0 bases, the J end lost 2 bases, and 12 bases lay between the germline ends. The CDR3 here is CASSLTGGTATDTQYF. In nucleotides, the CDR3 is TGTGCCAGCAGCTTAACAGGAGGGACTGCCACAGATACGCAGTATTTT.

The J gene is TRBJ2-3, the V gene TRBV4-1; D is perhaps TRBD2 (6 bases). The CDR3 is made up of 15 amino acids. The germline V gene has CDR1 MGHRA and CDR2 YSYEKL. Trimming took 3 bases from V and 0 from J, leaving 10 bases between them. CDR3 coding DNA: TGCGCCAGCAGCCAGGCCGGGACTAGCACAGATACGCAGTATTTT. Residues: CASSQAGTSTDTQYF.

CDR3 sequence reads: CATSDAGRDNYGYTF. CDR3 nucleotide sequence: TGTGCCACCAGTGATGCAGGGCGAGACAACTATGGCTACACCTTC. The chain joins TRBV24-1 to TRBJ1-2; possible D gene TRBD1, 5 bases. Germline V lookup: CDR1 KGHDR, CDR2 SFDVKD. This CDR3 is built from 15 residues. Trimming cost V 3 bases and J 2 bases, with 12 bases left between them.

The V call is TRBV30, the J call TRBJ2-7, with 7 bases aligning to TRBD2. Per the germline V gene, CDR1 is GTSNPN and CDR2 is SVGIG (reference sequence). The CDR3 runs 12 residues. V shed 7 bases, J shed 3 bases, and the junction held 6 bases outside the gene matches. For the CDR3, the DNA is TGTGCCTTAGTAGCGGGTGGCTACGAGCAGTACTTC. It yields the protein CALVAGGYEQYF.

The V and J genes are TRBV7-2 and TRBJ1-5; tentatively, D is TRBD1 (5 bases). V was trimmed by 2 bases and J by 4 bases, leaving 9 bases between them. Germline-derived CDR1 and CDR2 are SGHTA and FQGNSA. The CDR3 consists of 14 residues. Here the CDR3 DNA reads TGTGCCAGCAGCTTACTAGGGGTTAATCAGCCCCAGCATTTT. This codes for CASSLLGVNQPQHF.

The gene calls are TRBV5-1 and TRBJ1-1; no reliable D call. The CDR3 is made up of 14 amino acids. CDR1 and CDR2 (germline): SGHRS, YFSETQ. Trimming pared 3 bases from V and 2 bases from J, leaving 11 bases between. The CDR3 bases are TGCGCCAGCAGCTACCCAACAGTTAACACTGAAGCTTTCTTT. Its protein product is CASSYPTVNTEAFF.

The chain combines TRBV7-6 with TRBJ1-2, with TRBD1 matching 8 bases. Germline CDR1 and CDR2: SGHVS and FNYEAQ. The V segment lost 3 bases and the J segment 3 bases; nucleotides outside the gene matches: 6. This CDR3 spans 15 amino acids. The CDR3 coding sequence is TGTGCCAGCAGCTTCGGACAGGGACGGGACTATGGCTACACCTTC. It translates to CASSFGQGRDYGYTF.